The next 20 T cell receptor beta chains were all read from a single sample in a study of CD8 T cells in ankylosing spondylitis. TCRdb re-analysed the 5' RACE reads in MiXCR, keeping a single row per CDR3 protein. Counted here are about 250,000 distinct CDR3 sequences, more than 20% occurring once; the ten biggest clones make up around 0.64%. The sequenced sample was blood, either unsorted or a sorted T cell fraction (not recorded which). Source of these receptors: a male donor with ankylosing spondylitis or in good health (not recorded which).

The chain joins TRBV20-1 to TRBJ1-2, with no clear D. Germline V gene data show CDR1 as DFQATT and CDR2 as SNEGSKA (reference sequence). The CDR3 is made up of 13 amino acids. Trimming shortened V by 2 bases and J by 4 bases, and 11 bases separated the two germline ends. The DNA for the CDR3 is TGCAGTGCTAGAAATGAACAAGGCTATGGCTACACCTTC. Translated, it gives CSARNEQGYGYTF.

There are many counts of this clonotype. This rearrangement joins TRBV5-5 to TRBJ1-5; D perhaps matches TRBD1 (5 bases). Deletions cut 0 bases from V and 9 bases from J, with 16 bases between. The CDR3 loop spans 15 amino acids. Germline V CDR1 and CDR2: SGHKS, YYEKEE (reference sequence). CDR3 in DNA: TGTGCCAGCAGCTTGGCCGAGACCGTCGGGGGGCCCCAGCATTTT. It encodes CASSLAETVGGPQHF.

This clonotype has just a few counts. The V call is TRBV20-1, the J call TRBJ2-3; 9 nucleotides match TRBD1. The V gene's germline CDR1 is DFQATT and CDR2 SNEGSKA (reference sequence). The trim removed 3 bases at V and 0 bases at J, leaving 7 bases unmatched. This CDR3 region has 16 residues. The CDR3 spells CSARTGTGPSTDTQYF. CDR3 in DNA: TGCAGTGCTAGGACAGGGACAGGGCCTAGCACAGATACGCAGTATTTT.

In this sample, this clonotype turned up many times. This CDR3 is CASSYSAGGADTQYF. CDR3 coding DNA: TGTGCCAGCAGTTACTCGGCTGGGGGGGCAGATACGCAGTATTTT. The rearrangement links TRBV6-5 to TRBJ2-3; 7 bases are a match to TRBD2. The CDR3 has 15 amino acids. Trimming cost V 0 bases and J 4 bases; bases outside gene matches: 4. Germline V gives CDR1 MNHEY, CDR2 SVGAGI.

This chain connects TRBV20-1 to TRBJ2-5; 10 bases map to TRBD2. The CDR3 is 16 amino acids. Germline V lookup: CDR1 DFQATT, CDR2 SNEGSKA (reference sequence). With 6 bases clipped from V and 2 bases from J, the junction kept 12 bases outside the gene matches. The CDR3 reads CSAQPGLAEDQETQYF. DNA of the CDR3: TGCAGTGCGCAACCCGGACTAGCGGAGGATCAAGAGACCCAGTACTTC.

The rearrangement links TRBV20-1 to TRBJ2-1; D is unresolved. Germline values: CDR1 DFQATT, CDR2 SNEGSKA (reference sequence). The CDR3 loop spans 11 amino acids. V was shortened by 1 base and J by 8 bases, with 6 bases between the two germline ends. Written as DNA, the CDR3 is TGCAGTGCTAGAGCCGGCTATGAGCAGTTCTTC. Its protein product is CSARAGYEQFF.

This clonotype was counted a few times. V gene TRBV20-1 combines with J gene TRBJ2-4; 9 positions agree with TRBD1. Looked up from germline, CDR1 is DFQATT and CDR2 is SNEGSKA (reference sequence). The CDR3 sequence is 15 residues long. The ends lost 6 bases at V and 3 bases at J; junction bases unmatched: 9. The CDR3 DNA sequence: TGCAGTGCCACCTGGGGGGGACAGGGCAAAAACATTCAGTACTTC. Residues: CSATWGGQGKNIQYF.

V and J are TRBV20-1 and TRBJ2-1; D is uncertain. Trimming left V 6 bases short and J 4 bases short, with 13 bases between. Looked up from germline, CDR1 is DFQATT and CDR2 is SNEGSKA (reference sequence). This CDR3 region has 13 residues. The CDR3 loop is CSAIRTGYNEQFF. CDR3 nucleotide sequence: TGCAGTGCCATAAGGACGGGTTACAATGAGCAGTTCTTC.

In its sample, this clonotype was seen once. This rearrangement joins TRBV11-3 to TRBJ2-1; the D is unclear. The CDR3 totals 15 residues. From germline, CDR1 is SGHNT and CDR2 YENEEA. V lost 1 base, J lost 2 bases, and 9 bases lay in between. CDR3: CASSLVRATYNEQFF. CDR3 DNA sequence: TGTGCCAGCAGCTTAGTCCGGGCGACCTACAATGAGCAGTTCTTC.

The chain combines TRBV12-3 or TRBV12-4 with TRBJ2-7, with D perhaps TRBD1 (8 bases). V lost 7 bases to trimming and J lost 4 bases, with 14 bases between them. CDR3 length equals 13 residues. This chain's CDR3 is CASKTGGGYEQYF. DNA for the CDR3: TGTGCCAGCAAAACAGGGGGGGGGTACGAGCAGTACTTC.

This clonotype showed up many times. The V gene is TRBV4-1, the J gene TRBJ1-2; a possible D gene is TRBD1 (5 bases). Trimming left V 5 bases short and J 8 bases short, with 9 bases between. The CDR3 length is 11 residues. Germline CDR1 reads MGHRA; CDR2 reads YSYEKL. The CDR3 protein is CASSAAGGYTF. The CDR3 bases are TGCGCCAGCAGCGCCGCAGGGGGCTACACCTTC.

V gene TRBV11-2 combines with J gene TRBJ2-7, with 9 positions matching TRBD2. This CDR3 has 16 amino acids. V trimming: 2 bases; J trimming: 3 bases; junction bases outside the gene matches: 8. CDR1 is SGHAT, CDR2 FQNNGV, per germline. The CDR3 nucleotides read TGTGCCAGCAGCTTATTTGCGGGGGGGCCCCACTACGAGCAGTACTTC. Its protein product is CASSLFAGGPHYEQYF.

This clonotype was seen ten or more times. This chain links TRBV11-2 with TRBJ2-7; a possible D gene is TRBD2 (7 bases). This CDR3 has 18 amino acids. Trimming shortened V by 5 bases and J by 0 bases, and 23 bases separated the two germline ends. Germline V gives CDR1 SGHAT, CDR2 FQNNGV. In nucleotides, the CDR3 is TGTGCCAGCAGCCAAATCTCTGTGGCGGGGGCCATCTCCTACGAGCAGTACTTC. Its translation: CASSQISVAGAISYEQYF.

Many counts were recorded for this clonotype. The V gene is TRBV5-1, the J gene TRBJ2-1, with a possible D match to TRBD1 (6 bases). Germline loops: CDR1 SGHRS, CDR2 YFSETQ. Trimming removed 6 bases at V and 2 bases at J, with 12 bases between. This CDR3 has 14 amino acids. The CDR3 bases are TGCGCCAGCACTAGGGACATGGCCTACAATGAGCAGTTCTTC. Residues: CASTRDMAYNEQFF.

This clonotype was seen a few times. This chain links TRBV20-1 with TRBJ2-3; no clear D gene. V was cut by 4 bases and J by 2 bases, with 7 bases left in between. Germline values: CDR1 DFQATT, CDR2 SNEGSKA (reference sequence). This CDR3 is built from 12 residues. DNA of the CDR3: TGCAGTGCTACCCAAAACACAGATACGCAGTATTTT. Amino acids: CSATQNTDTQYF.

The rearrangement links TRBV4-1 to TRBJ2-3; TRBD1 is a possible D gene (5 bases). The CDR3 has 15 residues. The V end was cut by 1 base, the J end by 6 bases, with 14 bases between. The germline gives CDR1 MGHRA, CDR2 YSYEKL. The CDR3 region is CASSQVGAVRDTQYF. CDR3 DNA sequence: TGCGCCAGCAGCCAAGTAGGGGCTGTCAGGGATACGCAGTATTTT.

J is TRBJ2-3 and V is TRBV7-6; 7 bases match TRBD2. There are 15 residues in the CDR3. V trimming: 5 bases; J trimming: 0 bases; junction bases outside the gene matches: 5. From germline, CDR1 is SGHVS and CDR2 FNYEAQ. DNA for the CDR3: TGTGCCAGCAGCCGTAGCGGGTCTAGCACAGATACGCAGTATTTT. Translating it yields CASSRSGSSTDTQYF.

This clonotype was observed a few times. The CDR3 loop reads CSARVAGLDGNEQFF. The DNA for the CDR3 is TGCAGTGCTAGAGTGGCTGGATTAGACGGGAATGAGCAGTTCTTC. V usage is TRBV20-1 and J usage is TRBJ2-1, with unresolved D. The CDR3 has 15 amino acids. The V end lost 1 base, the J end lost 7 bases, and 17 bases lay between the germline ends. Per the germline V gene, CDR1 is DFQATT and CDR2 is SNEGSKA (reference sequence).

This clonotype has a handful of counts. CDR3 bases: TGTGCCAGCAGCCCGGAGGGGGGATTCTCCTACAATGAGCAGTTCTTC. It codes for CASSPEGGFSYNEQFF. The V and J genes are TRBV6-1 and TRBJ2-1, with D possibly called TRBD1 or TRBD2 (6 bases each). Trimming took 6 bases from V and 0 from J, leaving 15 bases between them. CDR3 length: 16 amino acids. Germline CDR1 reads MNHNS; CDR2 reads SASEGT.

This clonotype came up many times. The chain uses TRBV10-3 and TRBJ1-3; D might be TRBD1 (6 bases). This CDR3 has 13 amino acids. CDR1 is ENHRY, CDR2 SYGVKD, per germline. The V gene lost 10 bases and the J gene lost 0 bases, with 10 bases spanning the gap. The CDR3 reads CATRTDSGNTIYF. CDR3 DNA: TGTGCCACCCGGACAGACTCTGGAAACACCATATATTTT.